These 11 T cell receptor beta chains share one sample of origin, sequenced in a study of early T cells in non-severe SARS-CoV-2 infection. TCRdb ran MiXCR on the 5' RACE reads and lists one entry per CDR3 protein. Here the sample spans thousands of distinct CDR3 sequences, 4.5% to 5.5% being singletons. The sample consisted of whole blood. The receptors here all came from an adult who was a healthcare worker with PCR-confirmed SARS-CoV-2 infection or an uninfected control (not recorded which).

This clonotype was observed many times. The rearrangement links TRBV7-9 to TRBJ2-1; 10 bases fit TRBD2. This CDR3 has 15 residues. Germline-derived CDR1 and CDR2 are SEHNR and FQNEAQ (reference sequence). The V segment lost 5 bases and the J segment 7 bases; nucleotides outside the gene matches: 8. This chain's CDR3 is CASSHRLAGTNEQFF. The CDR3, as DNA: TGTGCCAGCAGCCACCGACTAGCGGGTACGAATGAGCAGTTCTTC.

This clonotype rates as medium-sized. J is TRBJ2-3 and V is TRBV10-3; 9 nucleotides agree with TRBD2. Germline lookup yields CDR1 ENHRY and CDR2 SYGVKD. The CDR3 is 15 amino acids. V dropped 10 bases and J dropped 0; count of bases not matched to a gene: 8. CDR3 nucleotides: TGTGCCAGCGGGACTAGCAGAACTAGCACAGATACGCAGTATTTT. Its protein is CASGTSRTSTDTQYF.

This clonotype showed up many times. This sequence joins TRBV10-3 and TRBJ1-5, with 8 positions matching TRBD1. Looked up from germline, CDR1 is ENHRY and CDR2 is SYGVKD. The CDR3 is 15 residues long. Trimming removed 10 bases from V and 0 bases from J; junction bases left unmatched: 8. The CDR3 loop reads CATHGTGGSNQPQHF. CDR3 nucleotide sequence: TGTGCCACCCACGGGACAGGCGGTAGCAATCAGCCCCAGCATTTT.

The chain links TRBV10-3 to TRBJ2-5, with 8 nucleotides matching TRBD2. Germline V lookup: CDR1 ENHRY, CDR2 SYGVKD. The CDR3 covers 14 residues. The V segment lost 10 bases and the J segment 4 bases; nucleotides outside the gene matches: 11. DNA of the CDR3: TGTGCCAACCTGAGGGGAGCGGGAGTAGAGACCCAGTACTTC. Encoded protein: CANLRGAGVETQYF.

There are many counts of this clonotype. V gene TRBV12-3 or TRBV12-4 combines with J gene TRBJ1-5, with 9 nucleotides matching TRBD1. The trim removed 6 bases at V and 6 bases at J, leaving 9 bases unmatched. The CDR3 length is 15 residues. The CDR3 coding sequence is TGTGCCAGCAGAGCCACAGGGGGCGTTGGTCAGCCCCAGCATTTT. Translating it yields CASRATGGVGQPQHF.

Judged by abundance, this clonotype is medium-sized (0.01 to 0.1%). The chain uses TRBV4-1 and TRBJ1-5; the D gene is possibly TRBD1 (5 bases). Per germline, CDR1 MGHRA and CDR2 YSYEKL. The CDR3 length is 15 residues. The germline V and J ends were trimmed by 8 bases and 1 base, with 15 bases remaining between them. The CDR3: CASASGEGSNQPQHF. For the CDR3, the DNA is TGCGCCAGCGCTTCCGGGGAGGGGAGCAATCAGCCCCAGCATTTT.

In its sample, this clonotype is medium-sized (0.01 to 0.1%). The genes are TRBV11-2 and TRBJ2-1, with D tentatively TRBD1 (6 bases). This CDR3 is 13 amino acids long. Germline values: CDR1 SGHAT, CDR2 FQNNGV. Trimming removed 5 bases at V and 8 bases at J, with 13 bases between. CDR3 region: CASSHIQGDEQFF. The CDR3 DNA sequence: TGTGCCAGCAGCCATATACAGGGTGATGAGCAGTTCTTC.

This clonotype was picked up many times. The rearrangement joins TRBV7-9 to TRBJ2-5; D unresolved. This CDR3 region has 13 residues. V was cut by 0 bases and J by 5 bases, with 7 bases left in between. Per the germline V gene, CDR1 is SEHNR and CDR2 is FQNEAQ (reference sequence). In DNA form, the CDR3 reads TGTGCCAGCAGCTTAGCGCCGGTGGAGACCCAGTACTTC. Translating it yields CASSLAPVETQYF.

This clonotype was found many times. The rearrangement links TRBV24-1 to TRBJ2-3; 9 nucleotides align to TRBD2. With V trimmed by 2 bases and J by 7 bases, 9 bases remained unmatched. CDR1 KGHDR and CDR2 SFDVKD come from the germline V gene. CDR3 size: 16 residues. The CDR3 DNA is TGTGCCACCAGTGATTATAGCGGGAGCGTCCGGAATACGCAGTATTTT. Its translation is CATSDYSGSVRNTQYF.

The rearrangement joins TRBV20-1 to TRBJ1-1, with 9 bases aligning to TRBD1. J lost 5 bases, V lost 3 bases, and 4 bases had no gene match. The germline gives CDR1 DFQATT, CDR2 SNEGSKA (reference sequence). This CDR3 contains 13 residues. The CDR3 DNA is TGCAGTGCTAGGGGACAGGGAGGGACTGAAGCTTTCTTT. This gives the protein CSARGQGGTEAFF.

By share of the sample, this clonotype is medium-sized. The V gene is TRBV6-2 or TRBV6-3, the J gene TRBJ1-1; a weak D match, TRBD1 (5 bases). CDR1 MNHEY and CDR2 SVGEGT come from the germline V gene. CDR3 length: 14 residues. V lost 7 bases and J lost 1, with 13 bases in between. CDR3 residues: CASINGGWNTEAFF. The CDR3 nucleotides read TGTGCCAGCATCAACGGGGGGTGGAACACTGAAGCTTTCTTT.